Listed below are T cell receptor beta chains from one sample, sequenced in a study of blood T cell repertoires in COVID-19. The table came from immunoSEQ multiplex PCR; TCRdb's copy has only in-frame clones and leaves some out. The table includes some 130,000 clones, around 81% detected once. The specimen sequenced was peripheral blood. The receptors were sampled from a woman aged 55-70 years with active or convalescent COVID-19. The CDR3 runs from the conserved cysteine through the conserved F or W. The D gene is left open where the match is weak. Only some rows state a clone size, as once, few, many or a class for expanded clones.

TRBJ1-2,TRBD1,NA,18,TRBV4-1,TGCGCCAGCAGCCAAGTGTGGACAGGGCGCAATTATAACTATGGCTACACCTTC,CASSQVWTGRNYNYGYTF
TRBJ2-7,NA,NA,12,TRBV11-2,TGTGCCAGCAGCCCCCTGAGCTACGAGCAGTACTTC,CASSPLSYEQYF
TRBJ2-5,TRBD1,NA,15,TRBV28,TGTGCCAGCAGTTTACCCAGGGGGCCTCAGGCGACCCAGTACTTC,CASSLPRGPQATQYF
TRBJ1-2,NA,NA,14,TRBV28,TGTGCCAGCAGCTCCAGTGGGGCATCCTATGGCTACACCTTC,CASSSSGASYGYTF
TRBJ2-1,NA,once,13,TRBV7-2,TGTGCCAGCAGCTTAAGCGCGGTAGGTGAGCAGTTCTTC,CASSLSAVGEQFF
TRBJ1-2,NA,NA,15,TRBV27,TGTGCCAGCAGTCCGACAGTTGTGACTAACTATGGCTACACCTTC,CASSPTVVTNYGYTF
TRBJ2-7,NA,NA,15,TRBV21-1,TGTGCCAGCAGCAAAGCCCTAGCGGGAGGCTGTGAGCAGTACTTC,CASSKALAGGCEQYF
TRBJ1-2,NA,NA,13,TRBV14,TGTGCCAGCAGCCAGACTTCAGGGGTCGGCTACACCTTC,CASSQTSGVGYTF
TRBJ1-2,TRBD1,once,15,TRBV7-9,TGTGCCAGCAGCTTAGGACAGGGCGGGAACTATGGCTACACCTTC,CASSLGQGGNYGYTF
TRBJ2-2,NA,few,13,TRBV5-1,TGCGCCAGCAGCTCAGCGAACACCGGGGAGCTGTTTTTT,CASSSANTGELFF